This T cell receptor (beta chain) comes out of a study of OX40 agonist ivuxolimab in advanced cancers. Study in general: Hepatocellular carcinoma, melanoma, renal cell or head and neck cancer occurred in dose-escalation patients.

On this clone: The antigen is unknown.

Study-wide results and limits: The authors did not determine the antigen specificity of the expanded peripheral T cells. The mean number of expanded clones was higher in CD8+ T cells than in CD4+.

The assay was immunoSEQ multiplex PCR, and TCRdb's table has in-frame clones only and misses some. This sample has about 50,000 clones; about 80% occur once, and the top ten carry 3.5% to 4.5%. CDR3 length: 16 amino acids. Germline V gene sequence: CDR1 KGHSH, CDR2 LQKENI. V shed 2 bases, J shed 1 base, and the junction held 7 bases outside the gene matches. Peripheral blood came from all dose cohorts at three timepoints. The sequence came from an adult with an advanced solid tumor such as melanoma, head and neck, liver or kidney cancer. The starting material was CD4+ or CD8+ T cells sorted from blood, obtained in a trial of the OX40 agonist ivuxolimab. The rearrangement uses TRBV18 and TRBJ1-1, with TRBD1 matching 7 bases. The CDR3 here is CASSPDQGGGNTEAFF. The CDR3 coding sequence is TGTGCCAGCTCACCAGACCAGGGGGGAGGGAACACTGAAGCTTTCTTT.